These 20 T cell receptor beta chains originate from one sample sequenced in a study of blood T cell repertoires in COVID-19. Assay: immunoSEQ multiplex PCR; the TCRdb copy retains only in-frame clones and omits some. The sample includes roughly 250,000 clones, approximately 87% of them seen just once. The sequenced sample consisted of peripheral blood. These receptors all stem from a human donor in a cohort sampled during active COVID-19.

The chain uses TRBV24-1 and TRBJ2-1; TRBD1 might be the D (5 bases). This CDR3 contains 13 residues. The germline V and J ends were trimmed by 4 bases and 9 bases, with 12 bases remaining between them. Looked up from germline, CDR1 is KGHDR and CDR2 is SFDVKD. As DNA, the CDR3 is TGTGCCACCAGTGACTTAAGGGGAAGTGAGCAGTTCTTC. This codes for CATSDLRGSEQFF.

This clone was seen more than once but under ten times. V and J are TRBV19 and TRBJ2-5, with 8 bases fitting TRBD1. Germline V gene sequence: CDR1 LNHDA, CDR2 SQIVND (reference sequence). CDR3 size: 11 residues. With V trimmed by 9 bases and J by 10 bases, 7 bases remained unmatched. For the CDR3, the DNA is TGTGCCAGCGGACAGGGTATGATCCAGTACTTC. This gives the protein CASGQGMIQYF.

The chain joins TRBV7-2 to TRBJ2-7, with D possibly matching TRBD1 (6 bases). This CDR3 contains 14 residues. Germline V gives CDR1 SGHTA, CDR2 FQGNSA. V dropped 5 bases and J dropped 2 bases, with 13 bases sitting between them. The CDR3 DNA reads as TGTGCCAGCAGCCTCGGACAGAGTACCTACGAGCAGTACTTC. Its translation is CASSLGQSTYEQYF.

The chain links TRBV6-4 to TRBJ1-2; the match to TRBD1 covers 7 bases. The CDR3 consists of 16 residues. From germline, CDR1 is MRHNA and CDR2 SNTAGT. V was pared by 1 base and J by 0 bases, with 5 bases of the junction left unmatched. Written as DNA, the CDR3 is TGTGCCAGCAGTGACTTCCCCAGGGGGGCTAACTATGGCTACACCTTC. Its protein is CASSDFPRGANYGYTF.

The gene calls are TRBV28 and TRBJ1-5; TRBD1 matches 7 bases. Germline trimming cut 8 bases from V and 5 bases from J; bases unmatched to any gene: 6. The CDR3 consists of 13 residues. Germline V gives CDR1 MDHEN, CDR2 SYDVKM. CDR3 sequence reads: CASSRQGDQPQHF. CDR3 in DNA: TGTGCCAGCTCAAGACAGGGCGATCAGCCCCAGCATTTT.

As to this clone: A read error may account for a junction end that differs from germline. V usage is TRBV12-3 or TRBV12-4 and J usage is TRBJ2-3; D is perhaps TRBD1 (6 bases). This CDR3 region has 13 residues. CDR3 in amino acids: CANSFTGLDTQYF. The CDR3 nucleotides read TGTGCCAACAGTTTTACAGGGTTAGATACGCAGTATTTT.

The chain couples TRBV3-1 (or the pseudogene TRBV3-2) to TRBJ2-2; no reliable D call. The CDR3 is 14 residues long. V was pared by 3 bases and J by 0 bases, with 5 bases between. In germline, CDR1 is LGHDT, CDR2 YNNKEL (reference sequence). This chain's CDR3 is CASSQGPNTGELFF. The CDR3 nucleotides read TGTGCCAGCAGCCAGGGCCCGAACACCGGGGAGCTGTTTTTT.

The V call is TRBV10-2, the J call TRBJ2-7; 7 bases are a match to TRBD1. This CDR3 comprises 14 residues. The V and J ends lost 9 bases and 3 bases, in that order; junction bases with no gene match: 11. Germline V gene data show CDR1 as WSHSY and CDR2 as SAAADI. For the CDR3, the DNA is TGCGCCAGTAGGACAGGTTCTCCACTCTACGAGCAGTACTTC. This codes for CASRTGSPLYEQYF.

The chain combines TRBV4-1 with TRBJ1-2; D is possibly TRBD1 (6 bases). Trimming took off 3 bases at V and 3 bases at J, with 8 bases between the two ends. Germline V lookup: CDR1 MGHRA, CDR2 YSYEKL. The length of the CDR3 is 13 residues. This CDR3 is CASSQGAYYGYTF. Written as DNA, the CDR3 is TGCGCCAGCAGCCAGGGGGCGTACTATGGCTACACCTTC.

J is TRBJ2-7 and V is TRBV27, with unresolved D. Germline V lookup: CDR1 MNHEY, CDR2 SMNVEV (reference sequence). V lost 4 bases and J lost 3, with 16 bases in between. The CDR3 consists of 15 residues. The CDR3 DNA follows: TGTGCCAGCAGTTCCCGACAAGACAATGACTACGAGCAGTACTTC. Translating gives CASSSRQDNDYEQYF.

This chain connects TRBV5-1 to TRBJ2-7; 11 bases map to TRBD1. The junction had 4 bases not matched to a gene; V was cut back by 3 bases and J by 2 bases. The CDR3 spans 15 residues. CDR1 and CDR2 from the germline V gene are SGHRS and YFSETQ. The CDR3 DNA sequence: TGCGCCAGCAGCTGGGGACAGGGGGGCACCTACGAGCAGTACTTC. Translating it yields CASSWGQGGTYEQYF.

The chain joins TRBV10-3 to TRBJ2-7, with 11 bases lining up with TRBD2. Trimming at V came to 10 bases and at J to 4 bases, leaving 9 bases not matched to a gene. This CDR3 has 14 amino acids. The V gene's germline CDR1 is ENHRY and CDR2 SYGVKD. This CDR3 is CATGTSGPSYEQYF. The CDR3 DNA sequence: TGTGCCACCGGGACTAGCGGTCCCTCGTACGAGCAGTACTTC.

J is TRBJ1-5 and V is TRBV28; the D gene is possibly TRBD1 (5 bases). The germline V gene has CDR1 MDHEN and CDR2 SYDVKM. V dropped 10 bases and J dropped 9 bases, with 16 bases sitting between them. The CDR3 covers 12 residues. The DNA for the CDR3 is TGTGCCACCACGACAGATATAAGGCCCCAGCATTTT. Its protein is CATTTDIRPQHF.

This clone turned up a few times. The rearrangement uses TRBV18 and TRBJ2-5; 10 positions agree with TRBD1. CDR3 length: 16 amino acids. With V trimmed by 3 bases and J by 1 base, 5 bases remained unmatched. Germline V gene data show CDR1 as KGHSH and CDR2 as LQKENI. Written as DNA, the CDR3 is TGTGCCAGCTCACCGGGACAGGGGACGGGCCAAGAGACCCAGTACTTC. Translating gives CASSPGQGTGQETQYF.

This rearrangement joins TRBV6-5 to TRBJ1-6; a possible D gene is TRBD1 (5 bases). The CDR3 length is 14 residues. V was clipped by 3 bases and J by 10 bases, with 13 bases between them. Per germline, CDR1 MNHEY and CDR2 SVGAGI. The CDR3 sequence: CASSYQGSSSPLHF. The CDR3 nucleotides are TGTGCCAGCAGTTATCAGGGAAGTAGCTCACCCCTCCACTTT.

This sequence joins TRBV21-1 and TRBJ2-5; the D call TRBD1 from the table was never checked on the DNA. TRBV21-1 is classified as a pseudogene. This CDR3 is 15 amino acids long. The CDR3 spells CASTSKAQGKETQYF. The CDR3 coding sequence is TGTGCCAGCACCTCAAAGGCGCAGGGGAAAGAGACCCAGTACTTC.

This sequence joins TRBV29-1 and TRBJ2-7; 7 positions agree with TRBD1. CDR1 and CDR2 (germline): SQVTM, ANQGSEA. This CDR3 has 11 amino acids. The V gene end was trimmed by 6 bases and the J gene end by 7 bases; junction bases not matched to a gene: 6. CDR3 sequence reads: CSVATGAEQYF. The CDR3, as DNA: TGCAGCGTCGCTACAGGGGCTGAGCAGTACTTC.

This clone was counted only a few times. The rearrangement uses TRBV5-8 and TRBJ2-3; TRBD1 matches 8 bases. The CDR3 extends over 15 amino acids. Trimming cost V 2 bases and J 3 bases; bases outside gene matches: 5. The V gene's germline CDR1 is SGHTS and CDR2 YDEGEE. The CDR3 loop reads CASSFQDRVTDTQYF. CDR3 DNA sequence: TGTGCCAGCAGCTTCCAGGACAGGGTGACAGATACGCAGTATTTT.

The gene calls are TRBV5-6 and TRBJ2-4; 7 nucleotides align to TRBD1. V dropped 3 bases and J dropped 6; count of bases not matched to a gene: 12. CDR3 length: 16 residues. CDR1 SGHDT and CDR2 YYEEEE come from the germline V gene. The chain's CDR3 is CASSSQSTGLGNIQYF. The CDR3 nucleotides read TGTGCCAGCAGCTCCCAATCGACAGGGTTAGGAAACATTCAGTACTTC.

This sequence joins TRBV10-2 and TRBJ1-3, with D hard to call. The CDR3 has 14 residues. In germline, CDR1 is WSHSY, CDR2 SAAADI. Trimming left V 10 bases short and J 4 bases short, with 17 bases between. The CDR3 reads CATASTGGGNTIYF. The CDR3 nucleotides are TGCGCCACCGCCTCGACCGGAGGGGGAAACACCATATATTTT.